The 21 T cell receptor beta chains given below trace back to one sample, sequenced in a study of T cell changes during pregnancy in multiple sclerosis. Profiling relied on immunoSEQ multiplex PCR, and the TCRdb table lists in-frame clones only, not all of them. The sample consists of around 70,000 clones, around nine tenths of them appearing once. The input for sequencing was peripheral blood, taken in the second trimester of pregnancy. Receptors were obtained from a female donor with multiple sclerosis, enrolled in a pregnancy study.

CDR3 coding DNA: TGTGCCAGTAGTATTCCTCGACAGGGGGCCGGCGGGGAGCTGTTTTTT. Its protein is CASSIPRQGAGGELFF. This chain connects TRBV19 to TRBJ2-2, with 10 bases that match TRBD1. This CDR3 is built from 16 residues. The trim removed 3 bases at V and 7 bases at J, leaving 8 bases unmatched. Per the germline V gene, CDR1 is LNHDA and CDR2 is SQIVND (reference sequence). Full variable domain (outside the CDR3, taken from reference TRBV19 and TRBJ2-2): DGGITQSPKYLFRKEGQNVTLSCEQNLNHDAMYWYRQDPGQGLRLIYYSQIVNDFQKGDIAEGYSVSREKKESFPLTVTSAQKNPTAFYLCASSIPRQGAGGELFFGEGSRLTVL.

V usage is TRBV11-3 and J usage is TRBJ1-2; 7 bases map to TRBD1. V shed 5 bases, J shed 4 bases, and the junction held 10 bases outside the gene matches. Germline V gene data show CDR1 as SGHNT and CDR2 as YENEEA. This CDR3 has 15 amino acids. The CDR3 nucleotides are TGTGCCAGCAGCACGCGACAGGGCCGGAGCTATGGCTACACCTTC. Its protein product is CASSTRQGRSYGYTF. Complete variable domain (other parts from reference TRBV11-3 and TRBJ1-2): EAGVVQSPRYKIIEKKQPVAFWCNPISGHNTLYWYLQNLGQGPELLIRYENEEAVDDSQLPKDRFSAERLKGVDSTLKIQPAELGDSAVYLCASSTRQGRSYGYTFGSGTRLTVV.

The V and J genes are TRBV27 and TRBJ1-1; 8 bases match TRBD1. Germline V CDR1 and CDR2: MNHEY, SMNVEV (reference sequence). The CDR3 contains 16 residues. After removal of 6 bases from V and 2 bases from J, the junction contained 11 bases not matched to a gene. CDR3 loop: CASSQRPDRDNTEAFF. The CDR3 nucleotides are TGTGCCAGCAGCCAACGCCCGGACAGGGATAACACTGAAGCTTTCTTT.

This clone was picked up one time. The V gene is TRBV7-9, the J gene TRBJ2-3; 12 bases are a match to TRBD2. There are 17 residues in the CDR3. V lost 8 bases, J lost 0 bases, and 9 bases stayed unmatched. The germline V gene encodes CDR1 SEHNR and CDR2 FQNEAQ (reference sequence). This CDR3 reads CASGTIGLAGSTDTQYF. CDR3 sequence (DNA): TGTGCCAGCGGTACTATTGGACTAGCGGGGAGCACAGATACGCAGTATTTT.

The chain is built from TRBV7-3 and TRBJ2-7, with TRBD1 as a possible D gene (6 bases). The CDR3 has 11 amino acids. Between the trimmed V and J ends, which lost 4 bases and 8 bases, there was a span of 9 bases. CDR1 SGHTA and CDR2 FQGTGA come from the germline V gene. CDR3: CASSSGTKQYF. CDR3 bases: TGTGCCAGCAGCTCCGGGACAAAGCAGTACTTC.

The J gene is TRBJ2-5, the V gene TRBV7-9; D might be TRBD2 (5 bases). The germline CDR1 and CDR2 sequences are SEHNR and FQNEAQ (reference sequence). Trimming removed 3 bases from V and 2 bases from J, with 7 bases in between. The CDR3 consists of 13 residues. CDR3 in DNA: TGTGCCAGCAGCTTGCCGGGGCAAGAGACCCAGTACTTC. Its translation is CASSLPGQETQYF.

The chain recombines TRBV5-4 with TRBJ2-3, with D perhaps matching TRBD2 (6 bases). The CDR3 has 14 amino acids. Per germline, CDR1 SGHNT and CDR2 YYREEE (reference sequence). V was clipped by 4 bases and J by 6 bases, with 15 bases between them. The CDR3 bases are TGTGCCAGCAGCCCTGCGTCGGGGAGGGATACGCAGTATTTT. Translation gives CASSPASGRDTQYF.

This chain links TRBV18 with TRBJ1-1; TRBD1 matches at 7 bases. This CDR3 comprises 17 residues. CDR1 KGHSH and CDR2 LQKENI come from the germline V gene. The junction had 11 bases not matched to a gene; V was cut back by 4 bases and J by 0 bases. CDR3 bases: TGTGCCAGCTCACTGTTAGGGACAGCGAGTATGAACACTGAAGCTTTCTTT. The encoded protein is CASSLLGTASMNTEAFF.

This chain uses TRBV5-6 with TRBJ1-2; D uncertain. The V gene's germline CDR1 is SGHDT and CDR2 YYEEEE. V was pared by 4 bases and J by 0 bases, with 13 bases between. The CDR3 contains 15 residues. Here the CDR3 reads CASSIRGPANYGYTF. The DNA for the CDR3 is TGTGCCAGCAGCATCCGTGGGCCGGCTAACTATGGCTACACCTTC.

This clone was detected only once. The gene calls are TRBV4-3 and TRBJ2-1; possible D gene TRBD2, 5 bases. Germline V gene data show CDR1 as LGHNA and CDR2 as YSLEER. Trimming shortened V by 0 bases and J by 5 bases, and 14 bases separated the two germline ends. This CDR3 has 16 residues. The CDR3 nucleotides are TGCGCCAGCAGCCAAGAGTCTTCAGCGGCCGACAATGAGCAGTTCTTC. Its translation: CASSQESSAADNEQFF.

J is TRBJ1-1 and V is TRBV29-1; D not certain. Germline V lookup: CDR1 SQVTM, CDR2 ANQGSEA. This CDR3 has 11 amino acids. V lost 7 bases and J lost 0, with 6 bases in between. The CDR3 reads CSGSVNTEAFF. In DNA, the CDR3 is TGCAGCGGCTCAGTGAACACTGAAGCTTTCTTT.

This chain links TRBV7-2 with TRBJ2-2; TRBD1 matches at 10 bases. Trimming cost V 5 bases and J 4 bases; bases outside gene matches: 4. Per the germline V gene, CDR1 is SGHTA and CDR2 is FQGNSA. The CDR3 contains 15 residues. The CDR3 region has the DNA TGTGCCAGCAGCGGCGACAGGGGGCCCACCGGGGAGCTGTTTTTT. Its protein is CASSGDRGPTGELFF.

This chain links TRBV18 with TRBJ1-6; no definite D call. V dropped 3 bases and J dropped 0 bases, with 9 bases sitting between them. CDR1 is KGHSH and CDR2 is LQKENI in the germline V gene. This CDR3 is 16 amino acids long. CDR3 residues: CASSPSGRSYNSPLHF. The DNA for the CDR3 is TGTGCCAGCTCACCTTCCGGTCGCTCCTATAATTCACCCCTCCACTTT.

The chain combines TRBV10-3 with TRBJ2-2, with 7 bases identical to TRBD1. J gave up 6 bases and V 10 bases, and 2 bases lay outside the gene matches. Germline V gene sequence: CDR1 ENHRY, CDR2 SYGVKD. The CDR3 runs to 11 residues. CDR3 sequence: CATQGAGELFF. The CDR3 region has the DNA TGTGCCACCCAGGGGGCCGGGGAGCTGTTTTTT.

This clone was counted a single time. The chain links TRBV19 to TRBJ2-2, with TRBD1 matching 12 bases. The length of the CDR3 is 16 residues. Germline assignment: CDR1 LNHDA and CDR2 SQIVND (reference sequence). Trimming took 6 bases from V and 8 from J; bases not matched to a gene: 10. The CDR3 sequence is CASSPPGQGAVGELFF. The CDR3 region has the DNA TGTGCCAGTAGCCCGCCGGGACAGGGGGCTGTGGGGGAGCTGTTTTTT.

This sequence joins TRBV11-3 and TRBJ2-5; 8 nucleotides line up with TRBD2. CDR3 length equals 15 residues. V was clipped by 5 bases and J by 9 bases; unmatched bases: 14. Germline V gene lookup returns CDR1 SGHNT and CDR2 YENEEA. CDR3 in DNA: TGTGCCAGCAGCATAACCCGAATCGGGAGGGGGGCCCAGTACTTC. The encoded protein is CASSITRIGRGAQYF.

In this sample, this clone turned up a few times. This chain joins TRBV6-5 and TRBJ1-2, with D perhaps TRBD1 (5 bases). V lost 6 bases to trimming and J lost 2 bases, with 13 bases between them. The CDR3 length is 14 residues. Looked up from germline, CDR1 is MNHEY and CDR2 is SVGAGI. CDR3 loop: CASRLGGVNYGYTF. CDR3 coding DNA: TGTGCCAGCAGATTGGGAGGGGTGAACTATGGCTACACCTTC.

The chain combines TRBV7-9 with TRBJ1-1; tentative D call: TRBD1 (6 bases). The CDR3 loop spans 14 amino acids. Germline V lookup: CDR1 SEHNR, CDR2 FQNEAQ (reference sequence). Trimming stripped 5 bases from V and 0 bases from J, with 10 bases between. The CDR3 reads CASSHGQMNTEAFF. Written as DNA, the CDR3 is TGTGCCAGCAGCCACGGACAGATGAACACTGAAGCTTTCTTT.

The chain uses TRBV19 and TRBJ2-3; no clear D. Germline values: CDR1 LNHDA, CDR2 SQIVND (reference sequence). This CDR3 is 13 amino acids long. V was shortened by 9 bases and J by 0 bases, with 10 bases between the two germline ends. The CDR3 protein is CASSLLSTDTQYF. For the CDR3, the DNA is TGTGCCAGCTCCCTACTCAGCACAGATACGCAGTATTTT.

A single count supports this clone. The rearrangement links TRBV5-1 to TRBJ1-1, with 7 nucleotides matching TRBD1. The J segment lost 4 bases and the V segment lost 0 bases, leaving 9 bases of the junction unmatched. The CDR3 runs to 16 residues. Germline V CDR1 and CDR2: SGHRS, YFSETQ. The CDR3 nucleotides read TGCGCCAGCAGCTTGGCCAGGGGGAATCGGGCCACTGAAGCTTTCTTT. This codes for CASSLARGNRATEAFF.

This sequence joins TRBV5-6 and TRBJ2-3, with 7 positions matching TRBD1. Germline lookup yields CDR1 SGHDT and CDR2 YYEEEE. The CDR3 runs to 12 residues. V shed 4 bases, J shed 7 bases, and the junction held 3 bases outside the gene matches. CDR3 protein: CASSRDSNTQYF. CDR3 DNA sequence: TGTGCCAGCAGCCGGGACAGCAATACGCAGTATTTT.